This TCR beta chain is drawn from a study of response to subunit inactivated influenza vaccine listed by TCRdb under 2018. Regarding the complete study: To follow how T cells responded to a trivalent subunit inactivated influenza vaccine, the researchers relied on deep quantitative profiling of the T cell receptor repertoire.

Libraries were prepared through RT-PCR. Sequenced using an Illumina HiSeq 2500. TCRdb reanalyzed the raw reads on its own, using fastp at Q25 for trimming and MiXCR for clone calling, and kept in-frame beta chains. One record per CDR3 amino acid sequence lists the most common genes and DNA. For this sample there are roughly 780,000 distinct CDR3 sequences; less than 20% appear just once. The ten top clones hold approximately 10% of the sample. Here is what the overall study found, with its caveats: The authors suggested that each seasonal influenza vaccination may recruit only a limited number of new T cells.

Comments on this clonotype: Its antigen remains undetermined. No base-level quality is on record; no much larger clone is a single base apart.

The CDR3 has 14 amino acids, counting the end cysteine and phenylalanine. The sequence is cut down to CDR3 DNA, 42 bases in frame from base 1. The germline V gene (reference sequence) gives CDR1 as SEHNR and CDR2 as FQNEAQ. V is cut by 6 bases and J by 5 bases, and the space between the germline ends is 14 bases. This sequence uses TRBV7-9 and TRBJ2-1, with TRBD2 as a weak D call on 5 bases. Here the sequenced sample was PBMCs from blood, taken more than 4 days after vaccination. This sequence originates from a man aged 45 to 65 who received an inactivated influenza vaccine. Donor details come from another sample of the same person, matched by shared clones. The DNA sequence is given as TGTGCCAGCAGGGGAGCCCGGGTCCACAATGAGCAGTTCTTC. Translation gives CASRGARVHNEQFF.